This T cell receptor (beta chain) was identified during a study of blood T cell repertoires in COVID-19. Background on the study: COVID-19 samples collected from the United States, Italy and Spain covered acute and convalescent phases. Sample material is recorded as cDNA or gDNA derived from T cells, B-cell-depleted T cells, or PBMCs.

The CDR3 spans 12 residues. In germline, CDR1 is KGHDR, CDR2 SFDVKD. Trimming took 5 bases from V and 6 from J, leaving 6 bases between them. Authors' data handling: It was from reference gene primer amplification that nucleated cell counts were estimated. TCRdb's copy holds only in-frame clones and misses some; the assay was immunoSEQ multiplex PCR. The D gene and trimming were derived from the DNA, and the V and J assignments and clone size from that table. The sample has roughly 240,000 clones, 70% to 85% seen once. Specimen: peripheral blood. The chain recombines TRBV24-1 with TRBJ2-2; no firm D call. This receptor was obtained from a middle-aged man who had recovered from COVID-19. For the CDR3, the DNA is TGTGCCACCAGTGCTAATTCCGGGGAGCTGTTTTTT. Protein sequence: CATSANSGELFF.